This T cell receptor beta chain came from a study of control samples from healthy donors and cancer patients. With 4 bases removed from V and 5 bases from J, the gap between germline ends came to 12 bases. Per the germline V gene, CDR1 is SGHVS and CDR2 is FQNEAQ. This CDR3 comprises 13 residues. Assay: immunoSEQ multiplex PCR; the TCRdb copy retains only in-frame clones and omits some. The sample holds about 30,000 clones, roughly 85% seen once. The sequence came from a woman in her sixties with head and neck cancer. This chain joins TRBV7-8 and TRBJ2-7; no definite D call. The sample taken for sequencing was PBMCs. The CDR3 region is CASSYTLRDEQYF. CDR3 nucleotide sequence: TGTGCCAGCAGCTATACTTTACGGGACGAGCAGTACTTC.